There are a few counts of the clone carrying this T cell receptor beta chain. Its antigen is as yet unknown. This sample is part of a study of shared clonotypes between healthy human individuals. Study-level results: Non-shared clonotypes showed lower generation probabilities than clonotypes common to all four donors. Several donors held around 5% of naive CD4 clonotypes in common. Memory subsets generally showed smaller estimated richness than naive subsets did.

Germline V CDR1 and CDR2: SGHNT, YYREEE (reference sequence). The CDR3 extends over 17 amino acids. Trimming cost V 2 bases and J 5 bases; bases outside gene matches: 14. The study ran the assay at deep level. Clones were read by immunoSEQ multiplex PCR, and TCRdb kept only the in-frame ones, dropping some. The data show around 700,000 clones, around 72% seen once. The V gene is TRBV5-4, the J gene TRBJ2-5; 8 bases are a match to TRBD2. This receptor was identified in a woman aged 25-40 years in good health. The sequenced material came from memory CD4+ T cells sorted from blood. Subset in this sample: CD45RA-negative fraction. The CDR3 sequence is CASSFYGRAVGIETQYF. CDR3 DNA: TGTGCCAGCAGCTTTTACGGGAGGGCCGTAGGAATTGAGACCCAGTACTTC.